This T cell receptor beta chain is from a study of cytomegalovirus exposure and HLA in healthy donors (TCRdb year 2017). In the study overall: According to an earlier analysis of 587 of the donors, 150 million to 200 million T cells yielded 117 million unique TCR beta sequences and 276 Gb of sequence data. Donor age, sex, ethnicity and CMV serostatus were compiled alongside the repertoire data. The aim of the study was to test whether cataloging public T cell receptors could identify signatures of past pathogen exposure. Both class I and class II loci were covered by HLA typing, at four-digit resolution. An earlier analysis of 500 to 650 of the donors applied high-throughput TCR beta sequencing to assess whether each TCR beta V gene segment acted as functional or pseudogenic. Rather than drawing on any new phenotypic data, the later analysis identified candidate immune exposures from TCR beta sequences and the way those sequences occurred across donors. Roughly 320 gigabases of sequencing data and roughly 80 million unique TCR sequences made up an early release that covered roughly 670 HLA-typed donors. Among about 390 genotyped donors of the cohort, an average of 235,054 unique TCR beta nucleotide sequences were sequenced per donor, about a sixth of them non-productive. Several DR-DQ haplotypes were handled as single units for association and clustering because linkage in the cohort was strong. In addition to the first cohort of several hundred subjects, a separate validation cohort of approximately 120 different subjects was used. The study combined high-throughput TCR immunosequencing, statistical association of individual TCRs with disease status, and machine learning to predict cytomegalovirus infection status. The genetic ancestry cluster associated with self-reported Caucasian donors included about four fifths of the roughly 400 genotyped donors. In a later genetic analysis, genome-wide SNP genotypes for about 65% of the roughly 700 donors were used, and that subset was treated as a discovery cohort. The number of typed donors differed by locus: roughly 629-640 for A, B, C, DRB1 and DQB1; approximately 520 for DQA1; approximately 600 for DPA1; and around 450 for DPB1. Every discovery cohort repertoire had been produced on one sequencing platform. Using immunosequencing, the study profiled T cell repertoires from 666 subjects and related those repertoires to cytomegalovirus serostatus. To study patterns of TCR occurrence, a later analysis re-analyzed previously published TCR beta repertoires from hundreds of donors and added high-resolution HLA genotyping. Overall results and qualifications from the work: A later analysis reported that several top co-occurrence clusters appeared linked to parvovirus B19, influenza, CMV and Epstein-Barr virus. Correlated functional status among segregating V segments might reflect linkage disequilibrium, but an unknown experimental factor could not be ruled out. In vitro tests confirmed that a few of the cytomegalovirus-associated TCR beta chains recognize cytomegalovirus antigens. A cluster of highly shared sequence variants was judged likely to represent a technical artifact of the sequencing pipeline. Compared with the approximately 600-donor mean, donors in an Asian-associated ancestry cluster had fewer N-insertions in productive TCRs, according to a later genetic analysis. Because counts were too low, roughly 16 rarely observed V segments, including chromosome 9 orphons, were left out of the earlier analysis of 587 of the donors. CMV serostatus was the only immune exposure information available for the cohort. At a false discovery rate of 0.05, a later analysis linked around 17,000 TCR beta sequences to specific HLA alleles. V-gene and J-gene trimming of TCR beta chains was associated with a missense DCLRE1C variant in a later genetic analysis, and the association was replicated in an independent cohort. The presence/absence analyses assumed that sequencing depth was roughly uniform across donors, and that assumption may not be true. In an earlier analysis of more than 500 of the donors, most TCR beta V segments appeared in productive rearrangements about 87% or about 30% of the time, broadly matching IMGT annotations. Cytomegalovirus status was reported to be diagnosed by the classifier with high specificity and sensitivity in both the original and validation cohorts. The cohort was sequenced for TCR beta chains only, and without alpha or paired-chain data the features that could be detected were limited. According to a later analysis, most CMV-associated TCR beta chains appeared to be HLA-restricted, and the HLA associations seemed to be driven largely by CMV exposure. HLA typing was unavailable for some donors at each locus, so association tests used only the typed subset. A further reported finding was that TCR beta sequences accurately predicted the HLA-A and HLA-B alleles for most subjects in the first cohort. In the study, roughly 160 TCR beta chains were listed as associated with cytomegalovirus. Most TCR sequences were observed very rarely across donors, whereas some public TCRs were present in many individuals. The authors suggested that the approach could potentially be generalized to other disease states and immunological phenotypes. In a later analysis, the rate of TCR association differed among HLA loci, with DRB1 alleles having the most associated TCRs and HLA-C alleles having the fewest. When HLA alleles, especially DR and DQ, strongly co-occurred, attributing TCR associations to individual alleles was difficult. Some IMGT-functional V segments, including TRBV6-2 and TRBV6-3, could not be distinguished by the 87-base-pair reads and were therefore excluded. In a later analysis, HLA-associated TCR beta chains showed more clonal expansion and lower generation probabilities than non-associated chains that were equally common.

About this clone: There is no known antigen for this receptor. Base-call qualities are not available, and no considerably larger clone is one nucleotide away.

The cohort comprised fewer than 750 healthy bone marrow donors. All cohort members were sampled while nominally healthy, although unrecorded immune exposures were likely present. The donor was CMV seronegative and belonged to the group of 380 or so seronegative cohort members. A peripheral blood sample was provided by each donor, and peripheral blood mononuclear cells were used for TCR beta sequencing. Genomic DNA was extracted from the blood cell samples with the Qiagen DNeasy Blood Extraction Kit. Measured from the cysteine to the phenylalanine, the CDR3 is 13 residues long. Only the CDR3 DNA is retained, 39 bases long and in frame from the first base. Trimmed from V: 6 bases; trimmed from J: 4 bases; junction bases lacking a gene match: 8. Per the germline V gene, SQVTM is the CDR1 and ANQGSEA is the CDR2. The protocol used for the library was the immunoSEQ multiplex PCR assay. For the multiplex PCR, a mixture combining 60 forward primers for TCR Vbeta segments and 13 reverse primers for TCR Jbeta segments was used. Amplification of the CDR3 region of rearranged TCR beta genes was performed with a multiplex PCR assay on genomic DNA. The Illumina HiSeq System was used to sequence the amplified TCR beta libraries as 87-base-pair reads. Concerning the study's data processing: A later analysis counted 65 million to 90 million unique TCR beta chains across the 700 or so repertoires, and some 12 million of these chains were shared by at least two donors. Raw reads were error-corrected and collapsed into unique sequences with a nearest-neighbor algorithm that merged closely related sequences to remove PCR and sequencing errors. V, D and J gene segments were assigned by aligning CDR3 sequences to IMGT reference sequences. For a sequence to be retained, a match of at least six nucleotides was required to both a V gene segment and a J gene segment. Rearrangements were called productive when the CDR3 lacked stop codons and stayed in frame with V and J; all others were non-productive. Following IMGT convention, CDR3 was defined as the stretch from the second conserved V-encoded cysteine to the conserved J-encoded phenylalanine. Sequences without an unambiguous match to a single V gene segment were excluded from the earlier analysis of 500 to 700 of the donors. An earlier analysis of a few hundred of the donors called V segments functional above 56.7% productive rearrangements and segregating when the between-donor standard deviation exceeded 5%. A statistical classification framework was developed to diagnose cytomegalovirus status using the catalog of TCR beta chain sequences. In a later analysis, TCR nucleotide sequences were compared against IMGT/GENE-DB human TR gene sequences so that V and J genes could be assigned. In a later analysis, CDR3 sequences and most-parsimonious VDJ recombination scenarios were assigned using the TCRdist pipeline. In a later analysis, each TCR beta chain was defined by its CDR3 amino acid sequence together with its V-gene family, and reads without a unique V-gene family were excluded. A later analysis removed 600 or so highly shared, low-generation-probability nucleotide sequences to deal with suspected cross-contamination and a sequencing artifact. For each public chain, a later analysis derived a clonal expansion index from normalized ranks of inferred template counts within each repertoire. A later analysis computed generation probabilities with a VDJ recombination model fitted to out-of-frame rearrangements, and checked the results against IGoR. In a later analysis, hypergeometric tests were used to score TCR-TCR, TCR-HLA and TCR-CMV co-occurrence, with a repertoire-size bias correction applied to TCR pairs. False discovery rates were estimated in a later analysis by permuting HLA or CMV assignments 20 times. In a later analysis, co-occurring TCRs were grouped using DBSCAN, with TCRdist sequence similarity added in when clustering inside HLA-allele-positive subsets. For co-occurrence clustering, repertoires with fewer than 30,000 or more than 120,000 public chains were excluded, along with roughly 5 repertoires with anomalous nucleotide sharing. Here the immuneACCESS table is served through TCRdb, limited to in-frame sequences with V and J called. Missing clones are a known gap in these copies; in checked studies unresolved V genes cover under half, and the rest lacks a known reason. V and J calls and clone size follow that table, whereas D and trimming were derived from the DNA. Counted in this sample were fewer than 95,000 clones; 76% of them appeared once. The top ten clones comprise 3% to 3.5% of the sample.

This TCR derives from a man aged 35-49 years in good health and CMV-seronegative. The chain uses TRBV29-1 and TRBJ1-2; the junction holds 7 bases that match TRBD1. The sample consisted of PBMCs. The CDR3 protein: CSVETGSGYGYTF. The base sequence is TGCAGCGTAGAGACAGGGTCGGGCTATGGCTACACCTTC.